The source of this TCR beta chain is a study of memory CD4+ T cells and cytomegalovirus serostatus. Findings and limits, study-wide: Suggested: most of the CMV-linked TCR signature lies in CD4+ memory cells. CD4+ memory repertoires contained about two fifths of the roughly 160 reported CMV TCRbeta sequences.

Regarding this clone: Its antigen is unidentified.

Sequencing used immunoSEQ multiplex PCR; TCRdb keeps in-frame clones, though not all of them. This sample has some 56,000 clones, with 82% found just once. Single viable CD3+CD4+CD8-CD45RO+ cells were sorted as the memory CD4+ T cells. The V end lost 2 bases, the J end lost 1 base, and 5 bases lay between the germline ends. The CDR3 sequence is 13 residues long. CDR1 is SGHTA and CDR2 is FQGNSA in the germline V gene. The chain employs TRBV7-2 and TRBJ1-1; D is unclear. The receptor was derived from an adult in good health and CMV-seronegative. Material for sequencing was memory CD4+ T cells from blood. In nucleotides, the CDR3 is TGTGCCAGCAGCTTACAAAGGAACACTGAAGCTTTCTTT. Protein product: CASSLQRNTEAFF.